This TCR beta chain was recovered during a study of T cells in Graves' hyperthyroidism and ophthalmopathy. Study summary: Peripheral blood samples were taken at initial diagnosis, prior to any treatment.

This clonotype was detected many times. Its antigen is as yet unknown. Study conclusions and caveats: Most thyroid clonotypes expanded above 0.001 were also detected in blood.

Exclusion followed for patients with uncontrolled infection, other autoimmune disease, pregnancy or lactation. A roughly 9.3 ml volume of fresh peripheral blood provided the PBMCs. RNA transcripts gave rise to amplified TCR beta CDR3 regions. Researchers ran a first-round RT-PCR on the TCR CDR3 using the HTBI primer set. TCRdb fed the multiplex PCR reads into MiXCR, producing one record per CDR3 protein. The sample records more than 500,000 distinct CDR3 sequences, 15% to 20% being singletons. V was clipped by 3 bases and J by 1 base; unmatched bases: 3. CDR3 size: 14 residues. Germline loops: CDR1 MNHEY, CDR2 SMNVEV (reference sequence).

The sample taken for sequencing was blood. The sequence came from a woman in her 30s with Graves' ophthalmopathy. The chain is built from TRBV27 and TRBJ2-7, with 7 bases identical to TRBD2. The CDR3 protein is CASSFGGTSYEQYF. CDR3 DNA sequence: TGTGCCAGCAGTTTCGGGGGGACTTCCTACGAGCAGTACTTC.